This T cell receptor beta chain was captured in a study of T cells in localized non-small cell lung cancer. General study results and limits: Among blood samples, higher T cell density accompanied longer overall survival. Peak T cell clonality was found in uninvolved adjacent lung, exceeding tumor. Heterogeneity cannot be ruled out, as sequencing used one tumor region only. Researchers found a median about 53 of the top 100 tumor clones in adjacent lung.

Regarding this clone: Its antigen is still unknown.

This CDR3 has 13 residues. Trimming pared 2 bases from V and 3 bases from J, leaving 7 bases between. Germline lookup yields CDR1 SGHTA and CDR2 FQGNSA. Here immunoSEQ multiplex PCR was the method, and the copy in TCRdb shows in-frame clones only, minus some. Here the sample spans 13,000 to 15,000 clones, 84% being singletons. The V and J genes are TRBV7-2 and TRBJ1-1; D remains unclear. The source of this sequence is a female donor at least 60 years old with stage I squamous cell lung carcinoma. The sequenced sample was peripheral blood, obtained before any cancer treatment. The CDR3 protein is CASSLWGDTEAFF. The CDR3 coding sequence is TGTGCCAGCAGCTTATGGGGAGACACTGAAGCTTTCTTT.